The rows below give T cell receptor beta chains drawn from one sample of a study of cytomegalovirus exposure and HLA in healthy donors. This table comes from immunoSEQ multiplex PCR, and its TCRdb copy is limited to in-frame clones, with some not included. The table lists some 170,000 clones, more than 80% of them singletons. Sequences were obtained from PBMCs. All receptors derive from a woman under 30 in good health and CMV-seropositive. Each CDR3 is given with its conserved first and last residue. The D gene is left open where the match is weak. Clone sizes are given selectively: once, few, many, or a class where the clone is expanded.

TRBJ1-2 | - | TRBD1 | TRBV2 | 14 | CASRGTGGISGYTF | TGTGCCAGCAGGGGGACAGGGGGCATTAGTGGCTACACCTTC
TRBJ1-6 | - | - | TRBV6-5 | 15 | CASSYEGRRSSPLHF | TGTGCCAGCAGTTACGAGGGCAGGCGATCTTCACCCCTCCACTTT
TRBJ1-5 | - | TRBD1 | TRBV2 | 15 | CASSDRQGSNQPQHF | TGTGCCAGCAGTGATCGACAGGGCAGCAATCAGCCCCAGCATTTT
TRBJ2-3 | - | - | TRBV25-1 | 11 | CASTSTDTQYF | TGTGCCAGCACTAGCACAGATACGCAGTATTTT
TRBJ1-2 | - | TRBD1 | TRBV9 | 14 | CASSARTGTYGYTF | TGTGCCAGCAGCGCCAGGACAGGGACCTATGGCTACACCTTC
TRBJ2-1 | - | - | TRBV7-2 | 16 | CASSGAGAGSYNEQFF | TGTGCCAGCAGCGGTGCGGGGGCGGGCTCCTACAATGAGCAGTTCTTC
TRBJ2-1 | - | - | TRBV11-1 | 15 | CASSLMSRGNNEQFF | TGTGCCAGCAGCTTAATGTCGCGGGGTAACAATGAGCAGTTCTTC
TRBJ2-1 | - | TRBD1 | TRBV5-4 | 18 | CASSAPLTPGQGWGEQFF | TGTGCCAGCAGCGCCCCCTTAACCCCGGGACAGGGGTGGGGTGAGCAGTTCTTC
TRBJ1-1 | - | TRBD1 | TRBV5-5 | 16 | CASSLGTGGMNTEAFF | TGTGCCAGCAGCTTAGGGACAGGGGGAATGAACACTGAAGCTTTCTTT
TRBJ2-2 | - | - | TRBV9 | 14 | CASRATGNTGELFF | TGTGCCAGCAGGGCTACGGGGAACACCGGGGAGCTGTTTTTT
TRBJ1-5 | - | - | TRBV11-2 | 13 | CASSLSGSQPQHF | TGTGCCAGCAGCTTATCTGGGAGTCAGCCCCAGCATTTT
TRBJ1-2 | - | - | TRBV2 | 15 | CASSARQAARSGYTF | TGTGCCAGCAGTGCCCGACAGGCCGCCCGGAGTGGCTACACCTTC
TRBJ2-4 | - | TRBD2 | TRBV28 | 16 | CASSRLADLAKNIQYF | TGTGCCAGCAGCAGACTAGCGGATTTAGCCAAAAACATTCAGTACTTC
TRBJ2-5 | - | TRBD1 | TRBV27 | 13 | CASRDRERETQYF | TGTGCCAGCAGAGACAGGGAGCGGGAGACCCAGTACTTC
TRBJ2-1 | - | - | TRBV5-6 | 13 | CASSQGIPLEQFF | TGTGCCAGCAGCCAGGGGATCCCGCTTGAGCAGTTCTTC
TRBJ2-3 | - | TRBD2 | TRBV18 | 19 | CASSPIRTSGTRSSDTQYF | TGTGCCAGCTCACCTATCCGGACTAGCGGGACCCGGTCGTCAGATACGCAGTATTTT
TRBJ2-7 | - | - | TRBV6-5 | 11 | CASSSTYEQYF | TGTGCCAGCAGTTCCACCTACGAGCAGTACTTC
TRBJ2-7 | few | TRBD1 | TRBV10-2 | 14 | CASSSGTVSYEQYF | TGCGCCAGCAGTTCCGGGACAGTGTCCTACGAGCAGTACTTC
TRBJ1-6 | - | - | TRBV27 | 13 | CASSLVGGSPLHF | TGTGCCAGCAGTTTGGTAGGGGGTTCACCCCTCCACTTT
TRBJ1-5 | - | - | TRBV28 | 13 | CASRSPGSQPQHF | TGTGCCAGCAGATCTCCGGGAAGTCAGCCCCAGCATTTT
TRBJ2-7 | once | - | TRBV19 | 13 | CASSTAFSYEQYF | TGTGCCAGCTCGACAGCCTTCTCCTACGAGCAGTACTTC
TRBJ1-1 | few | - | TRBV14 | 14 | CASSQSRGYTEAFF | TGTGCCAGCAGCCAATCTAGAGGATACACTGAAGCTTTCTTT
TRBJ1-2 | - | - | TRBV6-1 | 13 | CASSELDRGGYTF | TGTGCCAGCAGTGAACTCGATCGCGGCGGCTACACCTTC
TRBJ2-5 | - | TRBD1 | TRBV7-2 | 15 | CASSLTQGAWETQYF | TGTGCCAGCAGCTTAACACAGGGGGCTTGGGAGACCCAGTACTTC
TRBJ2-1 | - | - | TRBV6-5 | 15 | CASRRETGPYNEQFF | TGTGCCAGCAGACGGGAGACAGGGCCTTACAATGAGCAGTTCTTC
TRBJ1-6 | - | - | TRBV5-1 | 15 | CASSLEVQDGSPLHF | TGCGCCAGCAGCTTGGAAGTACAGGACGGGTCACCCCTCCACTTT
TRBJ1-6 | - | - | TRBV5-4 | 15 | CASSLFQGRDSPLHF | TGTGCCAGCAGCTTGTTTCAGGGTAGAGATTCACCCCTCCACTTT
TRBJ2-3 | - | TRBD2 | TRBV4-3 | 17 | CASSRRTSGGAPDTQYF | TGCGCCAGCAGCCGGCGGACTAGCGGGGGGGCCCCAGATACGCAGTATTTT
TRBJ1-1 | - | - | TRBV19 | 14 | CASSRGLQNTEAFF | TGTGCCAGTAGTAGGGGACTCCAGAACACTGAAGCTTTCTTT
TRBJ2-7 | - | - | TRBV5-6 | 12 | CAKTSLPYEQYF | TGTGCCAAGACTAGTCTACCCTACGAGCAGTACTTC
TRBJ2-7 | - | - | TRBV27 | 16 | CASSLWGGAQGYEQYF | TGTGCCAGCAGTTTATGGGGGGGGGCGCAAGGCTACGAGCAGTACTTC
TRBJ1-2 | - | TRBD1 | TRBV19 | 14 | CASSIGTGVYGYTF | TGTGCCAGTAGTATCGGGACAGGGGTTTATGGCTACACCTTC
TRBJ1-2 | once | TRBD1 | TRBV29-1 | 15 | CSVGAGQEASYGYTF | TGCAGCGTTGGGGCGGGACAGGAGGCGTCCTATGGCTACACCTTC
TRBJ2-7 | - | - | TRBV19 | 15 | CASNTMAGPLDEQYF | TGTGCCAGTAACACCATGGCAGGGCCTCTCGACGAGCAGTACTTC
TRBJ1-2 | - | TRBD1 | TRBV28 | 14 | CASSKPGQARPYTF | TGTGCCAGCAGTAAACCGGGACAGGCACGACCTTACACCTTC
TRBJ1-2 | - | TRBD1 | TRBV5-1 | 16 | CASSLPVPGQANGYTF | TGCGCCAGCAGCCTGCCTGTACCGGGACAGGCTAATGGCTATACCTTC
TRBJ2-5 | - | TRBD2 | TRBV19 | 18 | CASSMVGLAGGPQETQYF | TGTGCCAGTAGTATGGTGGGACTAGCGGGGGGACCCCAAGAGACCCAGTACTTC
TRBJ2-3 | - | - | TRBV6-5 | 15 | CASSYGQASTDTQYF | TGTGCCAGCAGTTACGGCCAGGCTAGCACAGATACGCAGTATTTT
TRBJ1-2 | once | - | TRBV10-3 | 15 | CAIRLQGGDDYGYTF | TGTGCCATCAGACTACAAGGGGGGGACGACTATGGCTACACCTTC
TRBJ2-5 | - | - | TRBV4-1 | 13 | CASSRGGRETQYF | TGCGCCAGCAGCCGGGGGGGCAGGGAGACCCAGTACTTC
TRBJ2-3 | once | - | TRBV7-2 | 15 | CASSLGTVYTDTQYF | TGTGCCAGCAGCTTAGGGACAGTCTACACAGATACGCAGTATTTT
TRBJ2-4 | - | - | TRBV5-5 | 12 | CASSSAEDIQYF | TGTGCCAGCAGCTCGGCAGAGGACATTCAGTACTTC
TRBJ2-1 | - | - | TRBV6-5 | 11 | CASSYLNEQFF | TGTGCCAGCAGTTACCTTAATGAGCAGTTCTTC
TRBJ1-6 | - | - | TRBV4-3 | 15 | CASSQTLQGNSPLHF | TGCGCCAGCAGCCAAACGTTACAGGGAAATTCACCCCTCCACTTT
TRBJ2-7 | - | TRBD1 | TRBV5-1 | 17 | CASSLAVAGGLLYEQYF | TGCGCCAGCAGCTTGGCCGTGGCAGGGGGTCTTCTCTACGAGCAGTACTTC
TRBJ1-1 | - | - | TRBV9 | 16 | CASSVGGQSTFTEAFF | TGTGCCAGCAGCGTAGGTGGACAGAGTACCTTCACTGAAGCTTTCTTT